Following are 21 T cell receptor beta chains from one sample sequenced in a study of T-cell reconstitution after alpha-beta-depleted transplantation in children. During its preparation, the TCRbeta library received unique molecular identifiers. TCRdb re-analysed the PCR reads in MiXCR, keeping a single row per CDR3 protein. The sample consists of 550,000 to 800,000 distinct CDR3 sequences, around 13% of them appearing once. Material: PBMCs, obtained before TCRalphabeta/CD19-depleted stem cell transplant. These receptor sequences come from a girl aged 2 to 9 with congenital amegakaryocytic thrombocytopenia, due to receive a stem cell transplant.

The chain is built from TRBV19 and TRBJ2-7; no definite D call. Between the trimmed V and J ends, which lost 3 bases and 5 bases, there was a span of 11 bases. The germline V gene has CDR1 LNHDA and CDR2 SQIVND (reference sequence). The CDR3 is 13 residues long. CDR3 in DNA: TGTGCCAGTAGTATTTTGGGCCGGGACGAGCAGTACTTC. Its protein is CASSILGRDEQYF.

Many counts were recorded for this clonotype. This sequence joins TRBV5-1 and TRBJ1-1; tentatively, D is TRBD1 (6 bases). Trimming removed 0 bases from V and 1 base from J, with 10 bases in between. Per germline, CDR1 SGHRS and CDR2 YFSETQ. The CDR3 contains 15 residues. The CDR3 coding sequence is TGCGCCAGCAGCTTGGTGGGCAGGGGGAACACTGAAGCTTTCTTT. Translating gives CASSLVGRGNTEAFF.

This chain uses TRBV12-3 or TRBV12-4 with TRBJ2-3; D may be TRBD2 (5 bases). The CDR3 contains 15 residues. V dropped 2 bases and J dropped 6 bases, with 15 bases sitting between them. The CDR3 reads CASSLSRGVGDTQYF. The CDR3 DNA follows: TGTGCCAGCAGTTTATCTCGGGGTGTTGGTGATACGCAGTATTTT.

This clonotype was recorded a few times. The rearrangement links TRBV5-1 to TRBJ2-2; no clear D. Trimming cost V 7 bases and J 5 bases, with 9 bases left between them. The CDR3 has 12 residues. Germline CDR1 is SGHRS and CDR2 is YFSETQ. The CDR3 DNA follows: TGCGCCAGCTCTACACCTACCGGGGAGCTGTTTTTT. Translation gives CASSTPTGELFF.

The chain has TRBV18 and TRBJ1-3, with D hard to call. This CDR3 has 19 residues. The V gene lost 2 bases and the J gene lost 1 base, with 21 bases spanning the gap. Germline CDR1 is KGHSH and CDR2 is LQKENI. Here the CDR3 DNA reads TGTGCCAGCTCACCAAGTTTCGGACTTGTATCGGGGTCTGGAAACACCATATATTTT. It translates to CASSPSFGLVSGSGNTIYF.

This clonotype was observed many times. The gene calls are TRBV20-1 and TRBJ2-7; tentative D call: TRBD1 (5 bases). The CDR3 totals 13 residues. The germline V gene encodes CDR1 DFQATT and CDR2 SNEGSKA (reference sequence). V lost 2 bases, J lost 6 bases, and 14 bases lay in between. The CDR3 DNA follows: TGCAGTGCTAGAAAAGGAATCACAGGCGAGCAGTACTTC. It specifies CSARKGITGEQYF.

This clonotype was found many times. The CDR3 region has the DNA TGCGCCAGCAGCCGAGAAGCGGCTAGCACAGATACGCAGTATTTT. It specifies CASSREAASTDTQYF. J is TRBJ2-3 and V is TRBV4-1; TRBD2 is a possible D gene (5 bases). This CDR3 has 15 residues. V lost 4 bases, J lost 0 bases, and 11 bases lay in between. Germline V gives CDR1 MGHRA, CDR2 YSYEKL.

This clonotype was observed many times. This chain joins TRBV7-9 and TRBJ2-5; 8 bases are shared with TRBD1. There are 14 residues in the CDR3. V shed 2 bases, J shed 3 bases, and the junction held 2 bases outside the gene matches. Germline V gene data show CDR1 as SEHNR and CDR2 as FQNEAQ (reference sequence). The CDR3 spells CASSLRTGKETQYF. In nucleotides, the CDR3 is TGTGCCAGCAGCTTACGGACAGGGAAAGAGACCCAGTACTTC.

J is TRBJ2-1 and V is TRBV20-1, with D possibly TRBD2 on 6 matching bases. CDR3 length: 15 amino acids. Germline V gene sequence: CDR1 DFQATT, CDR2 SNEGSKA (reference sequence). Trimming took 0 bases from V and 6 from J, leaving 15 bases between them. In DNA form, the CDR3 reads TGCAGTGCTAGAGATCCCAGGAGGGCAGGCAATGAGCAGTTCTTC. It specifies CSARDPRRAGNEQFF.

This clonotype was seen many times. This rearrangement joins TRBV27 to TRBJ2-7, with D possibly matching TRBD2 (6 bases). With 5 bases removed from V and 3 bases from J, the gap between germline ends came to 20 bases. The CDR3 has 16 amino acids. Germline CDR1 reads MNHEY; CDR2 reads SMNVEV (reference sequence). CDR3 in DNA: TGTGCCAGCAGTCCTAGCGCGATCCCAGGCGGCTACGAGCAGTACTTC. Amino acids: CASSPSAIPGGYEQYF.

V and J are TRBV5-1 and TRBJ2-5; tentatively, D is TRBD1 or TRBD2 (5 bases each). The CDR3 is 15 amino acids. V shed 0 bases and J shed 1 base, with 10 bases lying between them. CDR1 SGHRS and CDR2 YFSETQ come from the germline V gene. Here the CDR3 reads CASSLVRGGQETQYF. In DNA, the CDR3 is TGCGCCAGCAGCTTGGTTCGGGGCGGCCAAGAGACCCAGTACTTC.

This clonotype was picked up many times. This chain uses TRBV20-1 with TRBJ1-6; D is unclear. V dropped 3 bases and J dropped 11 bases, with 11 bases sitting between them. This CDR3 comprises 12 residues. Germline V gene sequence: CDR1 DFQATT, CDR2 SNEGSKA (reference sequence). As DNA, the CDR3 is TGCAGTGCTAGTCTCGGCGGGGCACCCCTCCACTTT. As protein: CSASLGGAPLHF.

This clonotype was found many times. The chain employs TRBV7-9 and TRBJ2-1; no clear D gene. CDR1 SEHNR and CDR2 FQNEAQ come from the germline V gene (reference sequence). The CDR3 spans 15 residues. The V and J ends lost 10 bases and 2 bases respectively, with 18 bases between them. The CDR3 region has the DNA TGTGCCATCCAGCTTGGGGATCGTCCCTACAATGAGCAGTTCTTC. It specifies CAIQLGDRPYNEQFF.

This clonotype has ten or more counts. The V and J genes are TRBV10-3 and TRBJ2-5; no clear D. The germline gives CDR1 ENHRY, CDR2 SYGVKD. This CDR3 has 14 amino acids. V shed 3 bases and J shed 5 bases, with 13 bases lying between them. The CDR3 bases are TGTGCCATCAGTGATGGGCTAAAGGGTGAGACCCAGTACTTC. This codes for CAISDGLKGETQYF.

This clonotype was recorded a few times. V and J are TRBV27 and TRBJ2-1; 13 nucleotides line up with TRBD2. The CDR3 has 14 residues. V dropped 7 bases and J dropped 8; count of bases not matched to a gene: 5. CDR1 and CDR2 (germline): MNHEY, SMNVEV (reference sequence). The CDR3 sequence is CASTRLAGGHEQFF. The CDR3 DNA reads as TGTGCCAGCACTCGACTAGCGGGAGGTCATGAGCAGTTCTTC.

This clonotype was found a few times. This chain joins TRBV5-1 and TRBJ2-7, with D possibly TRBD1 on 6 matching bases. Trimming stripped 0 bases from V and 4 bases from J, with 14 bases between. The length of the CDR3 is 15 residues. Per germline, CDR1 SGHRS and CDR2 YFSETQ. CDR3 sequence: CASSLEQGGSYEQYF. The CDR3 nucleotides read TGCGCCAGCAGCTTGGAACAGGGCGGGTCGTACGAGCAGTACTTC.

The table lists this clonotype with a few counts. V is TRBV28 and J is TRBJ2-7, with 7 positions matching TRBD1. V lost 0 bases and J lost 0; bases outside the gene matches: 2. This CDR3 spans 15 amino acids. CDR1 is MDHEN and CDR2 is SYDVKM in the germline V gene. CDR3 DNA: TGTGCCAGCAGTTTATGGGGACAGACCTCCTACGAGCAGTACTTC. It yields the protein CASSLWGQTSYEQYF.

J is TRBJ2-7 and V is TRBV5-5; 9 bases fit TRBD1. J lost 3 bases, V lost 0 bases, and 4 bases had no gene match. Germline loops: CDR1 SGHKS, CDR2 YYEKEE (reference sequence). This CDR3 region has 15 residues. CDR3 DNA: TGTGCCAGCAGCTTGGTCGGGACAGGGCACTACGAGCAGTACTTC. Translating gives CASSLVGTGHYEQYF. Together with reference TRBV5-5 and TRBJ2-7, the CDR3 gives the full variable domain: DAGVTQSPTHLIKTRGQQVTLRCSPISGHKSVSWYQQVLGQGPQFIFQYYEKEERGRGNFPDRFSARQFPNYSSELNVNALLLGDSALYLCASSLVGTGHYEQYFGPGTRLTVT.

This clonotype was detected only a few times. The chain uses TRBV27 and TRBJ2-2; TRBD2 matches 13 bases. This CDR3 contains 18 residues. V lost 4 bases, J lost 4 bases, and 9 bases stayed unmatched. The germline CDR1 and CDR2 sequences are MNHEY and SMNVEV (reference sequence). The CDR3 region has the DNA TGTGCCAGCAGTTCCGGAACTAGCGGGAGGGCTGTCACCGGGGAGCTGTTTTTT. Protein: CASSSGTSGRAVTGELFF.

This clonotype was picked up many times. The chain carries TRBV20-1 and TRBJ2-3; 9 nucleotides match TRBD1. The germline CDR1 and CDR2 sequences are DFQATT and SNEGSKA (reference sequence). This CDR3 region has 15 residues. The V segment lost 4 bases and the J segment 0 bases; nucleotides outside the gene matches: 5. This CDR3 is CSATGQGRSTDTQYF. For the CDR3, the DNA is TGCAGTGCTACCGGACAGGGGAGAAGCACAGATACGCAGTATTTT.

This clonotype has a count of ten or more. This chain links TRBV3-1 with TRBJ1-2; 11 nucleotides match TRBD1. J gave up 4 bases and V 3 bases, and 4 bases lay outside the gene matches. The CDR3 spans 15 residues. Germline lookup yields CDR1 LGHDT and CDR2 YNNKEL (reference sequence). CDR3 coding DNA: TGTGCCAGCAGCCATCGGACAGGGGGCGTCTATGGCTACACCTTC. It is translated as CASSHRTGGVYGYTF.